Listed below are T cell receptor beta chains from one sample, sequenced in a study of blood T cell repertoires in COVID-19. The data were produced by immunoSEQ multiplex PCR, yet TCRdb's version contains in-frame clones alone and is incomplete. This sample yields some 200,000 clones, of which about 85% are seen a single time; approximately 5.1% belongs to the top ten. Sequencing input: peripheral blood. The receptors shown here come from a woman in her sixties who had recovered from COVID-19. CDR3s include the opening cysteine and the closing phenylalanine or tryptophan. The order of the fields is clone size, D gene, J gene, V gene, CDR3 DNA, CDR3 protein. D genes are given only for firm matches. A clone size is listed for some rows: how often the clone was seen (once, few, many), or a class if it is expanded.

size: NA; D: NA; J: TRBJ2-1; V: TRBV13; DNA: TGTGCCAGCAGCTTACAGGGGAAGGCTGAGCAGTTCTTC; CDR3: CASSLQGKAEQFF
size: NA; D: TRBD1; J: TRBJ1-6; V: TRBV7-9; DNA: TGTGCCAGCAGCTCCCGACAGGGGTATAATTCACCCCTCCACTTT; CDR3: CASSSRQGYNSPLHF
size: NA; D: NA; J: TRBJ1-4; V: TRBV6-5; DNA: TGTGCCAGCGGCACCGGGACCGGGAGGGATGAAAAACTGTTTTTT; CDR3: CASGTGTGRDEKLFF
size: NA; D: NA; J: TRBJ1-1; V: TRBV11-3; DNA: TGTGCCAGCAGCTTAGAGTCCGGGGGGGTAAGGCCTGAAGCTTTCTTT; CDR3: CASSLESGGVRPEAFF
size: NA; D: NA; J: TRBJ1-2; V: TRBV7-8; DNA: TGTGCCAGCAGCTCCTACGCCACAGGGAAGGGGCTCTATGGCTACACCTTC; CDR3: CASSSYATGKGLYGYTF
size: NA; D: TRBD1; J: TRBJ1-1; V: TRBV6-5; DNA: TGTGCCAGCAGTTACTCAGGGGGCACCGCTTCTTTCTTT; CDR3: CASSYSGGTASFF
size: NA; D: TRBD1; J: TRBJ1-2; V: TRBV5-1; DNA: TGCGCCAGCAGCTTGGGACAGGGAGGCTATGGCTACACCTTC; CDR3: CASSLGQGGYGYTF
size: NA; D: NA; J: TRBJ2-1; V: TRBV2; DNA: TGTGCCAGCAGTCCCGGAGGGGCGAGGTACAATGAGCAGTTCTTC; CDR3: CASSPGGARYNEQFF
size: NA; D: TRBD1; J: TRBJ2-3; V: TRBV11-2; DNA: TGTGCCAGCAGCTTATCGGGACAGGGCGCGCAGTATTTT; CDR3: CASSLSGQGAQYF
size: NA; D: NA; J: TRBJ2-5; V: TRBV10-3; DNA: TGTGCCATCAGTGAGCCGACAGAATACCAAGAGACCCAGTACTTC; CDR3: CAISEPTEYQETQYF
size: NA; D: TRBD1; J: TRBJ2-5; V: TRBV5-1; DNA: TGCGCCAGCAGCCTGGGGGACAGGGAGGGAGAGACCCAGTACTTC; CDR3: CASSLGDREGETQYF
size: NA; D: TRBD2; J: TRBJ2-3; V: TRBV3-1/TRBV3-2; DNA: TGTGCCAGCAGCCAACCTAGCGGGGGGCCCAACAGTTGGCAGTATTTT; CDR3: CASSQPSGGPNSWQYF
size: NA; D: TRBD1; J: TRBJ1-1; V: TRBV7-2; DNA: TGTGCCAGCAGCCAACAGGGGGCAAGTGAAGCTTTCTTT; CDR3: CASSQQGASEAFF
size: NA; D: TRBD2; J: TRBJ2-7; V: TRBV7-6; DNA: TGTGCCAGCAGCTCACCGGGACTAGGTATCTACGAGCAGTACTTC; CDR3: CASSSPGLGIYEQYF
size: NA; D: NA; J: TRBJ2-7; V: TRBV5-1; DNA: TGCGCCAGCAGCCGCCGACAGGGGACTACCTACGAGCAGTACTTC; CDR3: CASSRRQGTTYEQYF
size: NA; D: TRBD1; J: TRBJ1-1; V: TRBV18; DNA: TGTGCCAGCTCACCGTTGACAGGGGGAGCCAACACTGAAGCTTTCTTT; CDR3: CASSPLTGGANTEAFF
size: NA; D: NA; J: TRBJ1-1; V: TRBV7-2; DNA: TGTGCCAGCAGTTACACAGAAAACACTGAAGCTTTCTTT; CDR3: CASSYTENTEAFF
size: few; D: NA; J: TRBJ2-5; V: TRBV9; DNA: TGTGCCAGCAGCGAATCCACGCAGGGTTTAGAGACCCAGTACTTC; CDR3: CASSESTQGLETQYF
size: NA; D: NA; J: TRBJ1-6; V: TRBV18; DNA: TGTGCCAGCTCACCGCGGAACTCCGGGGGTTCACCCCTCCACTTT; CDR3: CASSPRNSGGSPLHF
size: NA; D: NA; J: TRBJ2-5; V: TRBV7-8; DNA: TGTGCCAGCAGCCCCTACGCCGCCCAAGAGACCCAGTACTTC; CDR3: CASSPYAAQETQYF
size: few; D: NA; J: TRBJ1-5; V: TRBV5-5; DNA: TGTGCCAGCAGTAGGACGGAGGATCAGCCCCAGCATTTT; CDR3: CASSRTEDQPQHF
size: NA; D: TRBD1; J: TRBJ2-4; V: TRBV27; DNA: TGTGCCAGCAGTGCACGGACAGGGATGCGGTCCAAAAACATTCAGTACTTC; CDR3: CASSARTGMRSKNIQYF
size: NA; D: TRBD1; J: TRBJ1-3; V: TRBV6-5; DNA: TGTGCCAGCAGCCTGACAGGGTCAAACACCATATATTTT; CDR3: CASSLTGSNTIYF
size: many; D: NA; J: TRBJ2-1; V: TRBV30; DNA: TGTGCCTGGGGGGAAGCCGGGATTGGGCAGTTCTTC; CDR3: CAWGEAGIGQFF
size: once; D: NA; J: TRBJ2-5; V: TRBV18; DNA: TGTGCCAGCTCCCGCGGACAGAACCAAGAGACCCAGTACTTC; CDR3: CASSRGQNQETQYF
size: NA; D: NA; J: TRBJ2-1; V: TRBV7-2; DNA: TGTGCCAGCAGCTCAACTGTTCTAAGCTCCTACAATGAGCAGTTCTTC; CDR3: CASSSTVLSSYNEQFF
size: NA; D: TRBD1; J: TRBJ1-1; V: TRBV5-1; DNA: TGCGCCAGCAGCTTGGCCACAGGGGTGTCCACTGAAGCTTTCTTT; CDR3: CASSLATGVSTEAFF
size: NA; D: TRBD2; J: TRBJ2-5; V: TRBV11-2; DNA: TGTGCCAGCAGCTTAGTCCTAGCGGGGGGCTCAGAGACCCAGTACTTC; CDR3: CASSLVLAGGSETQYF
size: NA; D: NA; J: TRBJ2-6; V: TRBV19; DNA: TGTGCCAGTAGTCTTATACAGGGTACCGGGGCCAACGTCCTGACTTTC; CDR3: CASSLIQGTGANVLTF
size: NA; D: NA; J: TRBJ2-3; V: TRBV5-4; DNA: TGTGCCAGCAGCTTTAGTCAGGGCGCAGATACGCAGTATTTT; CDR3: CASSFSQGADTQYF
size: NA; D: NA; J: TRBJ1-2; V: TRBV27; DNA: TGTGCCAGCAGTATAGCGGGGGGGGTACCGTTCTATGGCTACACCTTC; CDR3: CASSIAGGVPFYGYTF
size: NA; D: TRBD2; J: TRBJ2-3; V: TRBV29-1; DNA: TGCAGCGTTGATGGCGGGACTAGCGGGAGCAGGACCACAGATACGCAGTATTTT; CDR3: CSVDGGTSGSRTTDTQYF
size: few; D: NA; J: TRBJ2-7; V: TRBV5-6; DNA: TGTGCCAGCAGCCCTAATCCGGGGAGCGAGCAGTACTTC; CDR3: CASSPNPGSEQYF
size: NA; D: NA; J: TRBJ1-1; V: TRBV30; DNA: TGTGCCTGGGAAGGCAGGCTGAACACTGAAGCTTTCTTT; CDR3: CAWEGRLNTEAFF
size: NA; D: NA; J: TRBJ1-2; V: TRBV6-1; DNA: TGTGCCAGCAGTGAATACGGGTCGGATGTTTATGGCTACACCTTC; CDR3: CASSEYGSDVYGYTF
size: once; D: NA; J: TRBJ2-7; V: TRBV27; DNA: TGTGCCAGCAGGGCGGGAAGATTCTACGAGCAGTACTTC; CDR3: CASRAGRFYEQYF
size: once; D: NA; J: TRBJ1-1; V: TRBV11-2; DNA: TGTGCCAGCAGCTTAACTGGAGGGGTGAGCACTGAAGCTTTCTTT; CDR3: CASSLTGGVSTEAFF
size: NA; D: NA; J: TRBJ1-6; V: TRBV2; DNA: TGTGCCAGCAGTGCCGGGAATTCACCCCTCCACTTT; CDR3: CASSAGNSPLHF
size: NA; D: TRBD2; J: TRBJ2-3; V: TRBV12-5; DNA: TGTGCTAGTGGTTTGGGCGGACTAGGGAAAAGCACAGATACGCAGTATTTT; CDR3: CASGLGGLGKSTDTQYF
size: NA; D: TRBD1; J: TRBJ2-7; V: TRBV7-7; DNA: TGTGCTAGCAGCGTTGGACAGGGGGCTGGCTACGAGCAGTACTTC; CDR3: CASSVGQGAGYEQYF
size: NA; D: NA; J: TRBJ1-5; V: TRBV4-1; DNA: TGCGCCAGCAGCCAAGTGATGGGGCCGAGGCAGCCCCAGCATTTT; CDR3: CASSQVMGPRQPQHF
size: NA; D: NA; J: TRBJ2-3; V: TRBV30; DNA: TGTGCCGGTACGACTAGTCCCGCTCCGGATACGCAGTATTTT; CDR3: CAGTTSPAPDTQYF
size: NA; D: NA; J: TRBJ1-1; V: TRBV7-9; DNA: TGTGCCAGCAGCCAACGCCAGGACATTGAAGCTTTCTTT; CDR3: CASSQRQDIEAFF
size: NA; D: NA; J: TRBJ2-5; V: TRBV25-1; DNA: TGTGCCAGCAGGCCTCTGCGGGGTTGGGAACAAGAGACCCAGTACTTC; CDR3: CASRPLRGWEQETQYF
size: NA; D: TRBD2; J: TRBJ2-5; V: TRBV7-3; DNA: TGTGCCAGCAGCAGACTAGCGGGGATAAAGACCCAGTACTTC; CDR3: CASSRLAGIKTQYF
size: NA; D: NA; J: TRBJ1-4; V: TRBV7-2; DNA: TGTGCCAGCAGCTTAGGTTCAGGGGTGGGAGAAAAACTGTTTTTT; CDR3: CASSLGSGVGEKLFF
size: NA; D: NA; J: TRBJ2-1; V: TRBV4-1; DNA: TGCGCCAGCAGCCCGGAAGAGGAGGGGGCCTCCTACAATGAGCAGTTCTTC; CDR3: CASSPEEEGASYNEQFF
size: NA; D: TRBD1; J: TRBJ1-6; V: TRBV3-1/TRBV3-2; DNA: TGTGCCAGCAGCCGCCACTCCGGACAGGCGGCGAGGTGGGACCCCTATAATTCACCCCTCCACTTT; CDR3: CASSRHSGQAARWDPYNSPLHF
size: NA; D: NA; J: TRBJ1-1; V: TRBV6-5; DNA: TGTGCCAGCAGCTTCAGGGGTGGTACTGAAGCTTTCTTT; CDR3: CASSFRGGTEAFF
size: NA; D: TRBD1; J: TRBJ1-5; V: TRBV19; DNA: TGTGCCAGTGGGCACCTGGGGACAGGATATTATAGCAATCAGCCCCAGCATTTT; CDR3: CASGHLGTGYYSNQPQHF
size: NA; D: NA; J: TRBJ2-2; V: TRBV3-1/TRBV3-2; DNA: TGTGCCAGCAGCCCTCAAGGGAGTGGGCCCGGGGAGCTGTTTTTT; CDR3: CASSPQGSGPGELFF